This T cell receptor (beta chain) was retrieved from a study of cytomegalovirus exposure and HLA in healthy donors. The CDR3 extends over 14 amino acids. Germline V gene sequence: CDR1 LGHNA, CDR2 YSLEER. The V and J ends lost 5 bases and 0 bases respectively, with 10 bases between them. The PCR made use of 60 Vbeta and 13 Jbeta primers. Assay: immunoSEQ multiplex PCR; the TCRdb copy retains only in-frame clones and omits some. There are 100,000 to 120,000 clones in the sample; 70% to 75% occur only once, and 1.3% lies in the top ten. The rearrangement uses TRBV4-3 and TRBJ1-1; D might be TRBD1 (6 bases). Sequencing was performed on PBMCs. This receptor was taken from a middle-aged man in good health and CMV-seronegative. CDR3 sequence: CASSLTGLNTEAFF. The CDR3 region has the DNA TGCGCCAGCAGCTTAACAGGGTTGAACACTGAAGCTTTCTTT.